This TCR beta chain was captured in a study of CD8+ T cells in alopecia areata. Looking at the study overall: Dosing with tofacitinib proceeded for 6 to 18 months, followed by 6 months off drug. The study's findings and limits: More clonal than normal scalp was lesional scalp, particularly alopecia totalis/universalis.

Extraction of RNA preceded its reverse transcription into cDNA, which served as the sequencing template. Data came from immunoSEQ multiplex PCR; TCRdb stores just in-frame clones and leaves some out. The repertoire has 110,000 to 150,000 clones, about 60% of them found once; the top ten carry 6.4%. For this clone: Its cognate antigen is unknown.

This CDR3 has 14 amino acids. Trimming removed 3 bases from V and 5 bases from J; junction bases left unmatched: 4. Germline loops: CDR1 SGHTA, CDR2 FQGNSA. The clonotype originates from a human donor with alopecia areata. The sample was CD4+ T cells sorted from blood, taken at week 0. This rearrangement joins TRBV7-2 to TRBJ2-7; 10 bases match TRBD2. CDR3 sequence (DNA): TGTGCCAGCAGCTTTAGCGGGGGGAGCGACGAGCAGTACTTC. Translated, it gives CASSFSGGSDEQYF.